A selection of T cell receptor beta chains follows, all from one sample in a study of T cell responses to AZD1222 COVID-19 vaccine. Using immunoSEQ multiplex PCR, the repertoire was profiled, and TCRdb retains in-frame clones only, with some absent. Of about 180,000 clones listed, 70% to 90% are singletons. This specimen was peripheral blood, taken 28 days after the second dose of the MenACWY control vaccine. The source is an adult who received the MenACWY meningococcal vaccine as a control. Each CDR3 is given with its conserved first and last residue. Each record gives: D gene, V gene, clone size, J gene, CDR3 protein, CDR3 DNA. D genes are given only for firm matches. Clone sizes are given selectively: once, few, many, or a class where the clone is expanded.

d_gene: TRBD2
v_gene: TRBV10-1
abundance: .
j_gene: TRBJ2-7
CDR3aa: CASSVGGSYEQYF
CDR3nt: TGCGCCAGCAGTGTGGGGGGGTCCTACGAGCAGTACTTC

d_gene: TRBD2
v_gene: TRBV11-2
abundance: .
j_gene: TRBJ2-1
CDR3aa: CASSLTRVSGRTFYNEQFF
CDR3nt: TGTGCCAGCAGCTTAACTCGAGTTAGCGGGAGGACCTTTTACAATGAGCAGTTCTTC

d_gene: .
v_gene: TRBV7-9
abundance: .
j_gene: TRBJ2-3
CDR3aa: CASSLEGTGSTDTQYF
CDR3nt: TGTGCCAGCAGCTTAGAGGGGACGGGTAGCACAGATACGCAGTATTTT

d_gene: TRBD2
v_gene: TRBV4-3
abundance: once
j_gene: TRBJ2-1
CDR3aa: CASSPIGTSRYNEQFF
CDR3nt: TGCGCCAGCAGCCCAATCGGGACTAGCCGTTACAATGAGCAGTTCTTC

d_gene: TRBD2
v_gene: TRBV5-4
abundance: .
j_gene: TRBJ2-5
CDR3aa: CASSPKPGTSGRQETQYF
CDR3nt: TGTGCCAGCAGCCCAAAACCCGGGACTAGCGGGAGGCAAGAGACCCAGTACTTC

d_gene: .
v_gene: TRBV30
abundance: .
j_gene: TRBJ1-1
CDR3aa: CAWRGVASNTEAFF
CDR3nt: TGTGCCTGGAGAGGGGTAGCTTCGAATACTGAAGCTTTCTTT

d_gene: TRBD2
v_gene: TRBV3-1/TRBV3-2
abundance: .
j_gene: TRBJ2-1
CDR3aa: CASSPLAGEGNEQFF
CDR3nt: TGTGCCAGCAGCCCCCTAGCGGGAGAAGGCAATGAGCAGTTCTTC

d_gene: .
v_gene: TRBV28
abundance: .
j_gene: TRBJ2-7
CDR3aa: CASSLIKRSSYEQYF
CDR3nt: TGTGCCAGCAGTTTAATAAAGCGGAGCTCCTACGAGCAGTACTTC

d_gene: .
v_gene: TRBV12-3/TRBV12-4
abundance: few
j_gene: TRBJ2-7
CDR3aa: CASSLIYEQYF
CDR3nt: TGTGCCAGCAGTTTGATCTACGAGCAGTACTTC

d_gene: TRBD1
v_gene: TRBV5-4
abundance: .
j_gene: TRBJ1-4
CDR3aa: CASKQGASEKLFF
CDR3nt: TGTGCCAGCAAGCAGGGGGCTTCAGAAAAACTGTTTTTT

d_gene: .
v_gene: TRBV6-2/TRBV6-3
abundance: few
j_gene: TRBJ1-2
CDR3aa: CASSYPDGYTF
CDR3nt: TGTGCCAGCAGTTACCCAGATGGCTACACCTTC

d_gene: TRBD2
v_gene: TRBV5-8
abundance: .
j_gene: TRBJ2-1
CDR3aa: CASSYGLADRNNEQFF
CDR3nt: TGTGCCAGCAGCTATGGACTAGCCGACAGAAACAATGAGCAGTTCTTC

d_gene: .
v_gene: TRBV18
abundance: few
j_gene: TRBJ1-1
CDR3aa: CASSPGRTEAFF
CDR3nt: TGTGCCAGCTCACCTGGACGGACTGAAGCTTTCTTT

d_gene: .
v_gene: TRBV9
abundance: .
j_gene: TRBJ2-7
CDR3aa: CASSVASSYEQYF
CDR3nt: TGTGCCAGCAGCGTAGCTAGCTCCTACGAGCAGTACTTC

d_gene: .
v_gene: TRBV11-2
abundance: .
j_gene: TRBJ1-1
CDR3aa: CASSRTTSAEAFF
CDR3nt: TGTGCCAGCAGTCGGACAACGAGCGCTGAAGCTTTCTTT

d_gene: .
v_gene: TRBV7-2
abundance: .
j_gene: TRBJ2-5
CDR3aa: CASSLLISETQYF
CDR3nt: TGTGCCAGCAGCCTCCTCATTAGTGAGACCCAGTACTTC

d_gene: .
v_gene: TRBV6-4
abundance: .
j_gene: TRBJ2-5
CDR3aa: CASRAGPNLVETQYF
CDR3nt: TGTGCCAGCAGGGCCGGGCCAAACCTTGTAGAGACCCAGTACTTC

d_gene: .
v_gene: TRBV10-2
abundance: .
j_gene: TRBJ1-4
CDR3aa: CASRTNRAVNEKLFF
CDR3nt: TGCGCCAGCAGGACCAACAGGGCTGTTAATGAAAAACTGTTTTTT

d_gene: .
v_gene: TRBV6-1
abundance: .
j_gene: TRBJ2-7
CDR3aa: CASNERGLGSYEQYF
CDR3nt: TGTGCCAGCAATGAAAGGGGCCTAGGATCCTACGAGCAGTACTTC

d_gene: .
v_gene: TRBV7-7
abundance: .
j_gene: TRBJ2-5
CDR3aa: CASSSSLGGEGETQYF
CDR3nt: TGTGCCAGCAGCTCCTCTTTAGGAGGGGAAGGCGAGACCCAGTACTTC

d_gene: .
v_gene: TRBV11-2
abundance: few
j_gene: TRBJ2-7
CDR3aa: CASSLTAGYEQYF
CDR3nt: TGTGCCAGCAGCCTTACCGCCGGCTACGAGCAGTACTTC

d_gene: .
v_gene: TRBV9
abundance: .
j_gene: TRBJ1-1
CDR3aa: CASSVADTEAFF
CDR3nt: TGTGCCAGCAGCGTAGCCGATACTGAAGCTTTCTTT

d_gene: .
v_gene: TRBV27
abundance: once
j_gene: TRBJ1-2
CDR3aa: CASSTGRGYTF
CDR3nt: TGTGCCAGCTCTACCGGCAGGGGTTACACCTTC

d_gene: TRBD2
v_gene: TRBV28
abundance: .
j_gene: TRBJ2-1
CDR3aa: CASSLNGLAGGNEQFF
CDR3nt: TGTGCCAGCAGTTTAAATGGACTAGCGGGAGGAAATGAGCAGTTCTTC

d_gene: .
v_gene: TRBV25-1
abundance: .
j_gene: TRBJ1-2
CDR3aa: CASSPRKGGGDVNYGYTF
CDR3nt: TGTGCCAGCAGTCCAAGGAAGGGGGGAGGAGATGTTAACTATGGCTACACCTTC

d_gene: .
v_gene: TRBV19
abundance: .
j_gene: TRBJ1-1
CDR3aa: CASSIISGGADTEAFF
CDR3nt: TGTGCCAGTAGTATAATATCGGGGGGCGCGGACACTGAAGCTTTCTTT

d_gene: .
v_gene: TRBV19
abundance: .
j_gene: TRBJ2-2
CDR3aa: CASNPGQWNTGELFF
CDR3nt: TGTGCCAGTAATCCTGGACAGTGGAACACCGGGGAGCTGTTTTTT

d_gene: TRBD2
v_gene: TRBV28
abundance: .
j_gene: TRBJ2-5
CDR3aa: CASSPRRKRGGETQYF
CDR3nt: TGTGCCAGCAGCCCTAGGAGGAAGCGCGGGGGAGAGACCCAGTACTTC

d_gene: .
v_gene: TRBV6-4
abundance: .
j_gene: TRBJ1-1
CDR3aa: CASSDTLNTEAFF
CDR3nt: TGTGCCAGCAGTGATACCCTGAACACTGAAGCTTTCTTT

d_gene: .
v_gene: TRBV18
abundance: .
j_gene: TRBJ2-5
CDR3aa: CASSPGAQETQYF
CDR3nt: TGTGCCAGCTCACCAGGGGCCCAAGAGACCCAGTACTTC

d_gene: .
v_gene: TRBV6-5
abundance: .
j_gene: TRBJ2-3
CDR3aa: CASRIAEVTDTQYF
CDR3nt: TGTGCCAGCAGGATAGCGGAAGTCACAGATACGCAGTATTTT

d_gene: TRBD2
v_gene: TRBV5-5
abundance: .
j_gene: TRBJ2-5
CDR3aa: CASSLLAGGQETQYF
CDR3nt: TGTGCCAGCAGCCTACTAGCGGGAGGACAAGAGACCCAGTACTTC

d_gene: .
v_gene: TRBV6-1
abundance: .
j_gene: TRBJ2-5
CDR3aa: CASSESRASQETQYF
CDR3nt: TGTGCCAGCAGTGAAAGCAGGGCCTCACAAGAGACCCAGTACTTC

d_gene: TRBD1
v_gene: TRBV20-1
abundance: .
j_gene: TRBJ1-2
CDR3aa: CSASTGDYGYTF
CDR3nt: TGCAGTGCTAGTACAGGGGACTATGGCTACACCTTC

d_gene: TRBD2
v_gene: TRBV18
abundance: .
j_gene: TRBJ2-3
CDR3aa: CASSRGTSGLGTDTQYF
CDR3nt: TGTGCCAGCTCACGTGGGACTAGCGGCCTGGGCACAGATACGCAGTATTTT

d_gene: .
v_gene: TRBV6-5
abundance: .
j_gene: TRBJ2-7
CDR3aa: CAIYTRSEAYEQYF
CDR3nt: TGTGCCATCTATACTAGGAGCGAGGCCTACGAGCAGTACTTC

d_gene: TRBD1
v_gene: TRBV19
abundance: .
j_gene: TRBJ2-2
CDR3aa: CASSSGTGTGELFF
CDR3nt: TGTGCCAGTTCCTCCGGGACAGGGACCGGGGAGCTGTTTTTT

d_gene: .
v_gene: TRBV9
abundance: .
j_gene: TRBJ2-5
CDR3aa: CASSGEGETQYF
CDR3nt: TGTGCCAGCAGCGGGGAAGGAGAGACCCAGTACTTC

d_gene: TRBD1
v_gene: TRBV6-5
abundance: .
j_gene: TRBJ1-1
CDR3aa: CASSYSSPGGFGDPFF
CDR3nt: TGTGCCAGCAGTTACTCGAGCCCAGGGGGCTTTGGCGATCCTTTCTTT

d_gene: .
v_gene: TRBV18
abundance: .
j_gene: TRBJ1-5
CDR3aa: CASSPSDQPQHF
CDR3nt: TGTGCCAGCTCACCCTCCGATCAGCCCCAGCATTTT

d_gene: .
v_gene: TRBV29-1
abundance: few
j_gene: TRBJ1-1
CDR3aa: CSVEQIGSRGAFF
CDR3nt: TGCAGCGTTGAACAAATCGGATCGAGGGGAGCTTTCTTT

d_gene: .
v_gene: TRBV19
abundance: once
j_gene: TRBJ1-2
CDR3aa: CASRSGGRAAYGYTF
CDR3nt: TGTGCCAGTAGGTCCGGCGGTCGGGCCGCCTATGGCTACACCTTC

d_gene: .
v_gene: TRBV27
abundance: .
j_gene: TRBJ1-5
CDR3aa: CASSPPSGAQHF
CDR3nt: TGTGCCAGCAGTCCGCCCTCAGGGGCCCAGCATTTT

d_gene: TRBD1
v_gene: TRBV25-1
abundance: .
j_gene: TRBJ1-4
CDR3aa: CASSEYWDSTEKLFF
CDR3nt: TGTGCCAGCAGTGAATACTGGGACAGCACAGAAAAACTGTTTTTT

d_gene: TRBD1
v_gene: TRBV2
abundance: .
j_gene: TRBJ1-5
CDR3aa: CASSGGQVSNQPQHF
CDR3nt: TGTGCCAGCAGCGGCGGACAGGTTAGCAATCAGCCCCAGCATTTT

d_gene: .
v_gene: TRBV30
abundance: .
j_gene: TRBJ1-6
CDR3aa: CAWSLTQRRSPLHF
CDR3nt: TGTGCCTGGTCCTTGACACAAAGAAGATCACCCCTCCACTTT

d_gene: .
v_gene: TRBV7-7
abundance: .
j_gene: TRBJ2-1
CDR3aa: CASSLEWADEQFF
CDR3nt: TGTGCCAGCAGCTTAGAGTGGGCGGACGAGCAGTTCTTC